This TCR beta chain was sequenced for a study of identical twins. Study-wide results and caveats: Partly confounded zero-insertion analyses could result from invariant MAIT and iNKT cells.

This clonotype has only a few counts. Its target is unknown. Germline CDR1 reads SGHTA; CDR2 reads FQGNSA. The CDR3 is 17 amino acids. Losses at the gene ends were 4 bases for V and 0 bases for J; bases not matched to a gene: 7. TCRdb redid the calling of the 5' RACE reads with MiXCR, one entry per CDR3 protein. Of 400,000 to 600,000 distinct CDR3 sequences listed, around 24% were seen once; the top ten hold 0.4% to 0.6%. Separately, the same data were catalogued under a study of yellow fever vaccine responses in identical twins.

Sequencing was carried out using CD4+ T cells sorted from blood. The sequence came from a woman aged 18-29 years in good health. The chain links TRBV7-2 to TRBJ2-2; 8 nucleotides match TRBD2. The CDR3 DNA follows: TGTGCCAGCAGCTCCCACCGGACTAGCACGAACACCGGGGAGCTGTTTTTT. This codes for CASSSHRTSTNTGELFF.